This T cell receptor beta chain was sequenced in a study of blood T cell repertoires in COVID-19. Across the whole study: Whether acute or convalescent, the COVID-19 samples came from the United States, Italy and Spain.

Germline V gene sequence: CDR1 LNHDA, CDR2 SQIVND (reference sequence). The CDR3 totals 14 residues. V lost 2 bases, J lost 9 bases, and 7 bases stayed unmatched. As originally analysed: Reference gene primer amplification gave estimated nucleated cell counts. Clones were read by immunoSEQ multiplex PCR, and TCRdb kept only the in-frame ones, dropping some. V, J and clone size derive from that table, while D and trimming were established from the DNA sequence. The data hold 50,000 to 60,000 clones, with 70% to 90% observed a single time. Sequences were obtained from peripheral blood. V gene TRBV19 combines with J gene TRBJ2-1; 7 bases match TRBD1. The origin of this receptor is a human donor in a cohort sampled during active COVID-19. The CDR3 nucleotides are TGTGCCAGTAGTATAAGACAGGGCCTAGGTGAGCAGTTCTTC. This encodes CASSIRQGLGEQFF. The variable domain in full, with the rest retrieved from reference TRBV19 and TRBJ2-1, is DGGITQSPKYLFRKEGQNVTLSCEQNLNHDAMYWYRQDPGQGLRLIYYSQIVNDFQKGDIAEGYSVSREKKESFPLTVTSAQKNPTAFYLCASSIRQGLGEQFFGPGTRLTVL.